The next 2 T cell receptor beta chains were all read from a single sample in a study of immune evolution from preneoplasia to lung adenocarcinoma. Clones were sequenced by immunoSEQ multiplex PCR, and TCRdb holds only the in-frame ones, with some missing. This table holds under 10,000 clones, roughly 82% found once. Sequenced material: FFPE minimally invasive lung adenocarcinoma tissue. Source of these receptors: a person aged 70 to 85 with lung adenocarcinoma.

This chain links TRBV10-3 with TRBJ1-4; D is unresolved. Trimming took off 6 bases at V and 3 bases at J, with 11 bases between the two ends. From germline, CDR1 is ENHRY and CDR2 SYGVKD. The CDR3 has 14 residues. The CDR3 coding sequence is TGTGCCATCAGCCCCCCGGGCGCTAATGAAAAACTGTTTTTT. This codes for CAISPPGANEKLFF.

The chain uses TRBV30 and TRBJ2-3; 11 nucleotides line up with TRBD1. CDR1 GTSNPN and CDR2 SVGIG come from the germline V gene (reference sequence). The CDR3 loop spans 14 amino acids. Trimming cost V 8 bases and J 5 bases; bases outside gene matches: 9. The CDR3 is CARGQGAMKDTQYF. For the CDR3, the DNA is TGTGCCCGTGGACAGGGGGCAATGAAAGATACGCAGTATTTT.